This passage covers 24 T cell receptor beta chains from one sample sequenced in a study of siplizumab effects on memory and regulatory T cells. Assay used: immunoSEQ multiplex PCR; TCRdb lists only in-frame clones, some missing. There are 70,000 to 90,000 clones in the sample; over 80% occur only once, and over 12% lies in the top ten. Sequenced: CD4+ T cells sorted from blood. The origin of the receptors is a human donor in good health.

The gene calls are TRBV15 and TRBJ1-5; no clear D. The V end was cut by 0 bases, the J end by 6 bases, with 12 bases between. The CDR3 runs to 15 residues. The germline V gene has CDR1 LNHNV and CDR2 YYDKDF (reference sequence). The CDR3 loop reads CATSRDRNSGQPQHF. The CDR3 DNA is TGTGCCACCAGCAGAGATCGGAATTCGGGTCAGCCCCAGCATTTT.

This clone has a single count. V gene TRBV19 combines with J gene TRBJ1-5; D is unresolved. CDR3 length: 14 residues. Trimming left V 7 bases short and J 0 bases short, with 10 bases between. CDR1 and CDR2 from the germline V gene are LNHDA and SQIVND (reference sequence). The CDR3 here is CASTKGGSNQPQHF. The CDR3, as DNA: TGTGCCAGTACAAAAGGAGGTAGCAATCAGCCCCAGCATTTT.

This rearrangement joins TRBV29-1 to TRBJ2-7; no clear D. The CDR3 has 11 amino acids. The V end lost 2 bases, the J end lost 12 bases, and 14 bases lay between the germline ends. Germline CDR1 SQVTM, CDR2 ANQGSEA. CDR3 in DNA: TGCAGCGTTGAAAGGCAGGTGATCCGGTACTTC. This translates into CSVERQVIRYF.

The rearrangement links TRBV28 to TRBJ1-3; 10 nucleotides line up with TRBD1. From germline, CDR1 is MDHEN and CDR2 SYDVKM. With V trimmed by 3 bases and J by 8 bases, 4 bases remained unmatched. This CDR3 has 14 amino acids. This CDR3 is CASSFQTGGYTIYF. The CDR3 DNA reads as TGTGCCAGCAGTTTTCAGACAGGGGGCTACACCATATATTTT.

The chain recombines TRBV4-1 with TRBJ2-2, with 10 bases matching TRBD1. The germline V gene encodes CDR1 MGHRA and CDR2 YSYEKL. V lost 1 base, J lost 3 bases, and 2 bases stayed unmatched. The CDR3 consists of 16 residues. The DNA of the CDR3 is TGCGCCAGCAGCCAAGGGACAGGGGGGGACACCGGGGAGCTGTTTTTT. Translated, it gives CASSQGTGGDTGELFF.

The chain joins TRBV6-1 to TRBJ1-2; the D gene is possibly TRBD1 (5 bases). Trimming shortened V by 5 bases and J by 2 bases, and 9 bases separated the two germline ends. Germline CDR1 is MNHNS and CDR2 is SASEGT. The CDR3 is 13 residues long. The CDR3 DNA reads TGTGCCAGCAGTCAGACAGCAAACTATGGCTACACCTTC. It encodes CASSQTANYGYTF.

The V call is TRBV7-9, the J call TRBJ1-4; 9 bases are shared with TRBD1. CDR3 length: 16 amino acids. Germline assignment: CDR1 SEHNR and CDR2 FQNEAQ (reference sequence). V was pared by 3 bases and J by 7 bases, with 9 bases of the junction left unmatched. CDR3 bases: TGTGCCAGCAGCTTGCTCCAGGAGGGACAGGGTGAAAAACTGTTTTTT. It yields the protein CASSLLQEGQGEKLFF.

This chain uses TRBV11-3 with TRBJ1-1, with D possibly being TRBD1 (6 bases). Germline V CDR1 and CDR2: SGHNT, YENEEA. CDR3 length equals 15 residues. Trimming removed 3 bases at V and 4 bases at J, with 15 bases between. For the CDR3, the DNA is TGTGCCAGCAGCTTTGATGGGGGGCAGGGCACTGAAGCTTTCTTT. Amino acid sequence: CASSFDGGQGTEAFF. The variable domain in full, with the rest retrieved from reference TRBV11-3 and TRBJ1-1, is EAGVVQSPRYKIIEKKQPVAFWCNPISGHNTLYWYLQNLGQGPELLIRYENEEAVDDSQLPKDRFSAERLKGVDSTLKIQPAELGDSAVYLCASSFDGGQGTEAFFGQGTRLTVV.

V is TRBV23-1 and J is TRBJ1-5, with D tentatively TRBD1 (6 bases). TRBV23-1 has ORF status, its function being uncertain. This CDR3 comprises 17 residues. V gave up 6 bases and J gave up 5 bases, with 23 bases separating them. The DNA of the CDR3 is TGCGCCAGCAGCCATAGGCCCGAAACAGGGTGCGATCAGCCCCAGCATTTT. Amino acids: CASSHRPETGCDQPQHF.

The V and J genes are TRBV5-4 and TRBJ2-3, with a weak D call TRBD2 (6 bases). CDR3 length: 14 residues. The germline V gene has CDR1 SGHNT and CDR2 YYREEE (reference sequence). V was pared by 2 bases and J by 2 bases, with 9 bases between. The CDR3 here is CASSFGRNTDTQYF. The CDR3 nucleotides are TGTGCCAGCAGCTTTGGGAGGAACACAGATACGCAGTATTTT.

The V call is TRBV19, the J call TRBJ2-2; a weak D match, TRBD1 (6 bases). Germline CDR1 LNHDA, CDR2 SQIVND (reference sequence). The CDR3 is made up of 15 amino acids. V was cut by 6 bases and J by 2 bases, with 13 bases left in between. The CDR3 nucleotides read TGTGCCAGTAGGCAATCCGGGACAAACACCGGGGAGCTGTTTTTT. Its protein is CASRQSGTNTGELFF.

This clone occurred once. The V gene is TRBV4-3, the J gene TRBJ1-1, with D possibly matching TRBD1 (5 bases). There are 17 residues in the CDR3. V was pared by 1 base and J by 3 bases, with 18 bases between. Germline V lookup: CDR1 LGHNA, CDR2 YSLEER. The chain's CDR3 is CASSQGDSGRFDTEAFF. CDR3 DNA: TGCGCCAGCAGCCAAGGGGATTCAGGGCGGTTCGACACTGAAGCTTTCTTT.

The sample holds a few counts of this clone. The chain recombines TRBV2 with TRBJ2-7; D not resolved. Germline V lookup: CDR1 SNHLY, CDR2 FYNNEI. V lost 4 bases and J lost 6, with 10 bases in between. The CDR3 consists of 12 residues. In nucleotides, the CDR3 is TGTGCCAGCAGTGTGCTTGTGCTCGAGCAGTACTTC. Translating gives CASSVLVLEQYF.

The chain combines TRBV4-2 with TRBJ2-2; D remains unclear. V was cut by 3 bases and J by 1 base, with 0 bases left in between. CDR3 size: 12 residues. CDR1 is LGHNA, CDR2 YNFKEQ, per germline. CDR3 region: CASSQNTGELFF. The CDR3 coding sequence is TGTGCCAGCAGCCAGAACACCGGGGAGCTGTTTTTT.

The gene calls are TRBV5-1 and TRBJ2-7; a possible D gene is TRBD1 (6 bases). CDR3 size: 14 residues. Trimming pared 5 bases from V and 3 bases from J, leaving 15 bases between. Germline V gene sequence: CDR1 SGHRS, CDR2 YFSETQ. CDR3 nucleotide sequence: TGCGCCAGCAGGCCAGGACAGTCACGCTACGAGCAGTACTTC. Its translation is CASRPGQSRYEQYF.

V usage is TRBV9 and J usage is TRBJ2-2, with 10 bases matching TRBD1. Germline values: CDR1 SGDLS, CDR2 YYNGEE. V shed 4 bases, J shed 5 bases, and the junction held 8 bases outside the gene matches. The CDR3 length is 16 residues. In DNA, the CDR3 is TGTGCCAGCAGCCCCCGGACAGGGGGGTTGACCGGGGAGCTGTTTTTT. As protein: CASSPRTGGLTGELFF. Full variable domain (outside the CDR3, taken from reference TRBV9 and TRBJ2-2): DSGVTQTPKHLITATGQRVTLRCSPRSGDLSVYWYQQSLDQGLQFLIQYYNGEERAKGNILERFSAQQFPDLHSELNLSSLELGDSALYFCASSPRTGGLTGELFFGEGSRLTVL.

This chain connects TRBV6-5 to TRBJ2-6; D uncertain. The length of the CDR3 is 16 residues. The V gene's germline CDR1 is MNHEY and CDR2 SVGAGI. Trimming left V 2 bases short and J 3 bases short, with 11 bases between. In DNA form, the CDR3 reads TGTGCCAGCAGTTACCATACAGAACATGGGGCCAACGTCCTGACTTTC. Encoded protein: CASSYHTEHGANVLTF.

This clone was observed once. The J gene is TRBJ2-7, the V gene TRBV18, with 7 bases aligning to TRBD2. The germline gives CDR1 KGHSH, CDR2 LQKENI. This CDR3 contains 13 residues. The ends lost 5 bases at V and 5 bases at J; junction bases unmatched: 6. As DNA, the CDR3 is TGTGCCAGCTCAGTCGGACTAGAAAACGAGCAGTACTTC. The encoded protein is CASSVGLENEQYF.

V gene TRBV18 combines with J gene TRBJ1-5, with 7 bases fitting TRBD1. The CDR3 is 13 residues long. CDR1 is KGHSH, CDR2 LQKENI, per germline. With V trimmed by 2 bases and J by 6 bases, 1 base remained unmatched. Here the CDR3 DNA reads TGTGCCAGCTCACCAGACAGGGCTCAGCCCCAGCATTTT. This gives the protein CASSPDRAQPQHF.

The chain is built from TRBV2 and TRBJ2-7; D unresolved. V lost 6 bases to trimming and J lost 7 bases, with 13 bases between them. The germline gives CDR1 SNHLY, CDR2 FYNNEI. This CDR3 region has 12 residues. This CDR3 is CASRMDDTEQYF. CDR3 coding DNA: TGTGCCAGCAGGATGGATGACACGGAGCAGTACTTC. The whole variable domain, remainder taken from reference TRBV2 and TRBJ2-7, is EPEVTQTPSHQVTQMGQEVILRCVPISNHLYFYWYRQILGQKVEFLVSFYNNEISEKSEIFDDQFSVERPDGSNFTLKIRSTKLEDSAMYFCASRMDDTEQYFGPGTRLTVT.

CDR3 DNA: TGTGCCAGAAGCTTGGTTGAGGGGGCCGTCTATAGCAATCAGCCCCAGCATTTT. Amino acids: CARSLVEGAVYSNQPQHF. This rearrangement joins TRBV5-3 to TRBJ1-5; TRBD1 agrees at 7 bases. TRBV5-3 is sorted into the ORF group, with uncertain function. This CDR3 contains 18 residues. Trimming removed 0 bases from V and 0 bases from J; junction bases left unmatched: 9.

This clone was seen just once. The chain joins TRBV5-1 to TRBJ2-2; 7 positions agree with TRBD1. V trimming: 1 base; J trimming: 7 bases; junction bases outside the gene matches: 13. CDR1 is SGHRS, CDR2 YFSETQ, per germline. The CDR3 is 17 amino acids. The DNA for the CDR3 is TGCGCCAGCAGCTTGAATGCCGGGACAGTCCTGGGCGGGGAGCTGTTTTTT. Translated, it gives CASSLNAGTVLGGELFF.

CDR3 sequence reads: CASSFLQPRAEAFF. CDR3 nucleotides: TGTGCCAGCAGCTTTCTACAACCGCGCGCTGAAGCTTTCTTT. The chain couples TRBV5-6 to TRBJ1-1; no clear D. In germline, CDR1 is SGHDT, CDR2 YYEEEE. V gave up 2 bases and J gave up 6 bases, with 14 bases separating them. This CDR3 spans 14 amino acids.

The chain combines TRBV27 with TRBJ2-3; no definite D call. V was cut by 5 bases and J by 0 bases, with 9 bases left in between. The CDR3 covers 14 residues. Germline lookup yields CDR1 MNHEY and CDR2 SMNVEV (reference sequence). The CDR3 spells CASSNRASTDTQYF. The CDR3 DNA follows: TGTGCCAGCAGTAACCGTGCTAGCACAGATACGCAGTATTTT.